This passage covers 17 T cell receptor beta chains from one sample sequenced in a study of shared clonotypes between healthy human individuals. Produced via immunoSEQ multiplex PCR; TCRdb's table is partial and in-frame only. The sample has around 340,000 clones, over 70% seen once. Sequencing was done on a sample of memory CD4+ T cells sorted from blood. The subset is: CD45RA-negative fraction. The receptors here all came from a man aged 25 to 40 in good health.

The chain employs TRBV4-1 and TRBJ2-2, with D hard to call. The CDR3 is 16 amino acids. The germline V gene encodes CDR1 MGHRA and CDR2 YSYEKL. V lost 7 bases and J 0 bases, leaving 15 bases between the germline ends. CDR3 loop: CASTEGPSSNTGELFF. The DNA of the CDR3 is TGCGCCAGCACAGAAGGACCCTCTTCGAACACCGGGGAGCTGTTTTTT.

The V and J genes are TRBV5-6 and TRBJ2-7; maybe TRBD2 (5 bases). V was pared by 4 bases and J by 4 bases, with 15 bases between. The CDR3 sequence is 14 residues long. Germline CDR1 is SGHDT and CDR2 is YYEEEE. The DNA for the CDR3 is TGTGCCAGCAGCCTCGGGGAGTCGGGTTACGAGCAGTACTTC. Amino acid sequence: CASSLGESGYEQYF. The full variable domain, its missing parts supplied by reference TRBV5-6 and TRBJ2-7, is DAGVTQSPTHLIKTRGQQVTLRCSPKSGHDTVSWYQQALGQGPQFIFQYYEEEERQRGNFPDRFSGHQFPNYSSELNVNALLLGDSALYLCASSLGESGYEQYFGPGTRLTVT.

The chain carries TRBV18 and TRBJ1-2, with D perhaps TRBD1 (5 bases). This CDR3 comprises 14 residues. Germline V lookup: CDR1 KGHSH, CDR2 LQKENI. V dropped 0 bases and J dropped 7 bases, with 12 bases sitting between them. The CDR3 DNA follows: TGTGCCAGCTCACCACCGATGGGGACCTCTGGCTACACCTTC. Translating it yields CASSPPMGTSGYTF.

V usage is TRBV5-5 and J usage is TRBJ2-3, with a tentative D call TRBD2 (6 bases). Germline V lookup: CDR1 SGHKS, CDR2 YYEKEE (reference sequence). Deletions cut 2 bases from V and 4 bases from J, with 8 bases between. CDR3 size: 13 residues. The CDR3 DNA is TGTGCCAGCAGCTTAAGCGGGTCAGATACGCAGTATTTT. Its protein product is CASSLSGSDTQYF.

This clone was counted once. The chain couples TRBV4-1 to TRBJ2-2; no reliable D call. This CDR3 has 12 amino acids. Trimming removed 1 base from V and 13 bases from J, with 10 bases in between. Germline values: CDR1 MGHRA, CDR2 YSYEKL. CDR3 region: CASSQGGEVLFF. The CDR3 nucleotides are TGCGCCAGCAGCCAAGGTGGGGAAGTGCTGTTTTTT.

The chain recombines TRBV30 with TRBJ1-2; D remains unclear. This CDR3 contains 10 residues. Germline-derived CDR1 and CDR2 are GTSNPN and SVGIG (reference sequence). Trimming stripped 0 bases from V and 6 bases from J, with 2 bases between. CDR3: CAWSVHGYTF. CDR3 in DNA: TGTGCCTGGAGTGTACATGGCTACACCTTC.

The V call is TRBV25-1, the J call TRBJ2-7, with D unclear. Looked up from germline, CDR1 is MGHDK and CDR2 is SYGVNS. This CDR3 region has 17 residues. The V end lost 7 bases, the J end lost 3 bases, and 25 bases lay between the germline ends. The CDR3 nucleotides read TGTGCCAGCACTCCGAACCGGGCCAGCCCCCAAAACTACGAGCAGTACTTC. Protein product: CASTPNRASPQNYEQYF.

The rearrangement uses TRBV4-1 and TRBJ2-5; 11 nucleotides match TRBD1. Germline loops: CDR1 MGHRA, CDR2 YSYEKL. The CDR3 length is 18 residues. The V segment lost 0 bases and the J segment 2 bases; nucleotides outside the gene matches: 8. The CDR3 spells CASSQEGIGTGGQETQYF. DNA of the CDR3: TGCGCCAGCAGCCAAGAGGGGATTGGGACAGGGGGGCAAGAGACCCAGTACTTC.

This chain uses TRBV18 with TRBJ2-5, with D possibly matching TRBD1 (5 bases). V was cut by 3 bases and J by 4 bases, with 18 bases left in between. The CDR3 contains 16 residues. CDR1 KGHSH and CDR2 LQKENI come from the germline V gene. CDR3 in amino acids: CASSPEQGLTGETQYF. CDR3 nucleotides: TGTGCCAGCTCACCTGAGCAGGGTCTAACGGGAGAGACCCAGTACTTC.

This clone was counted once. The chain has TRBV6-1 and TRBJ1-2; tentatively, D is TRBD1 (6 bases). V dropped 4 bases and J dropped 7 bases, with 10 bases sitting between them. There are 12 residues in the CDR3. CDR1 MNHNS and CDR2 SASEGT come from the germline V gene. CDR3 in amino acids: CASSGGGTGYTF. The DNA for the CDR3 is TGTGCCAGCAGTGGAGGGGGAACTGGCTACACCTTC.

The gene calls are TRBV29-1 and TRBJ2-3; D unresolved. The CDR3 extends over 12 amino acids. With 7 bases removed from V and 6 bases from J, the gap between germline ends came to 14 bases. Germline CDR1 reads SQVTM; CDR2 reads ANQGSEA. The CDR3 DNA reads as TGCAGCGCGGAGCTTGGTCAGGATACGCAGTATTTT. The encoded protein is CSAELGQDTQYF.

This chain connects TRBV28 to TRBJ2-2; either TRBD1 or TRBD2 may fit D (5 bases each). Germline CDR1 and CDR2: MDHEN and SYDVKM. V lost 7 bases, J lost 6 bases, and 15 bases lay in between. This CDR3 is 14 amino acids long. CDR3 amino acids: CASIFGTPAGELFF. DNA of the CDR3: TGTGCCAGCATCTTCGGGACCCCGGCCGGGGAGCTGTTTTTT.

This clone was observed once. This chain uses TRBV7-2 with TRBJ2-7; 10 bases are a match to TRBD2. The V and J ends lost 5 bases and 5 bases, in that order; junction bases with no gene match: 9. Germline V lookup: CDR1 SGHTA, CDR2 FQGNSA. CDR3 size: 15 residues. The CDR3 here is CASSTGASGRDEQYF. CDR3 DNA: TGTGCCAGCAGCACAGGGGCTAGCGGGAGAGACGAGCAGTACTTC.

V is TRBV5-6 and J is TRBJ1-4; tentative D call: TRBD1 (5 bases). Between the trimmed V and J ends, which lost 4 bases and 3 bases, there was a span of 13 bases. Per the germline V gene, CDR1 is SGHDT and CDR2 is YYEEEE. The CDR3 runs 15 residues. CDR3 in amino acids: CASSPWGLANEKLFF. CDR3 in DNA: TGTGCCAGCAGCCCCTGGGGGTTGGCTAATGAAAAACTGTTTTTT.

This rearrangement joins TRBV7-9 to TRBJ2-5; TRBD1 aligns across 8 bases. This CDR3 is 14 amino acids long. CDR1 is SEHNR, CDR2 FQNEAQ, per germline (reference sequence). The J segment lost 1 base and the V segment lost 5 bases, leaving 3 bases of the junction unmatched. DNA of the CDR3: TGTGCCAGCAGCACCGGGACAGGCCAAGAGACCCAGTACTTC. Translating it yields CASSTGTGQETQYF. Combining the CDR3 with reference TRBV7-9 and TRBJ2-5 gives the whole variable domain DTGVSQNPRHKITKRGQNVTFRCDPISEHNRLYWYRQTLGQGPEFLTYFQNEAQLEKSRLLSDRFSAERPKGSFSTLEIQRTEQGDSAMYLCASSTGTGQETQYFGPGTRLLVL.

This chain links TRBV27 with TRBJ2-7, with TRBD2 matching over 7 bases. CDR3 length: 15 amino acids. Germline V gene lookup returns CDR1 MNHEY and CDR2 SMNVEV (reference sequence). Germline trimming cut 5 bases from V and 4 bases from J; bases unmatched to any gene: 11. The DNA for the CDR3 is TGTGCCAGCAGTAGAGGCTCGCGGGAGCCTTACGAGCAGTACTTC. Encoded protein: CASSRGSREPYEQYF.

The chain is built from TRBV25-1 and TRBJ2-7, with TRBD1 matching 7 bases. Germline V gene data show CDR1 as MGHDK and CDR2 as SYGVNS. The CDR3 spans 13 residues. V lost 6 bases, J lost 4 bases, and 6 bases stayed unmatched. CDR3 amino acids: CASRPTGEYEQYF. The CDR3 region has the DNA TGTGCCAGCAGACCTACAGGGGAGTACGAGCAGTACTTC.